Each of the 14 T cell receptor beta chains below was sequenced from the same sample in a study of glioma-infiltrating T cells after dendritic cell vaccination. Only in-frame clones appear in the TCRdb table, and some are missing; sequencing was by immunoSEQ multiplex PCR. The data hold 50,000 to 55,000 clones, with about 88% observed a single time. As to time point: after dendritic cell vaccination, including at tumor progression/relapse. The specimen comprised blood, sampled after dendritic cell vaccination. These receptors came from a human donor with glioblastoma.

This sequence joins TRBV10-3 and TRBJ2-5; 7 bases line up with TRBD2. Germline CDR1 and CDR2: ENHRY and SYGVKD. With V trimmed by 10 bases and J by 2 bases, 13 bases remained unmatched. The CDR3 covers 15 residues. The CDR3 spells CATTVKLAEQETQYF. In DNA form, the CDR3 reads TGTGCCACCACCGTTAAGCTAGCGGAACAAGAGACCCAGTACTTC.

V is TRBV9 and J is TRBJ2-1; no firm D call. Germline V CDR1 and CDR2: SGDLS, YYNGEE. The CDR3 is 13 amino acids. V was clipped by 0 bases and J by 7 bases, with 8 bases between them. CDR3 DNA sequence: TGTGCCAGCAGCGTAGATAGTGGTAATGAGCAGTTCTTC. This encodes CASSVDSGNEQFF.

This sequence joins TRBV2 and TRBJ1-2; 10 nucleotides agree with TRBD1. CDR3 length equals 16 residues. CDR1 and CDR2 from the germline V gene are SNHLY and FYNNEI. Trimming at V came to 11 bases and at J to 2 bases, leaving 14 bases not matched to a gene. CDR3 protein: CACGGGQGNTNYGYTF. CDR3 nucleotides: TGTGCCTGCGGTGGGGGACAGGGGAATACAAACTATGGCTACACCTTC.

The chain uses TRBV7-2 and TRBJ2-7, with 7 bases lining up with TRBD2. V was clipped by 8 bases and J by 6 bases; unmatched bases: 16. CDR1 SGHTA and CDR2 FQGNSA come from the germline V gene. The CDR3 is 15 residues long. CDR3 coding DNA: TGTGCCAGCCGCAGTCTGGCGGGAGAGGCGTTCGAGCAGTACTTC. Amino acid sequence: CASRSLAGEAFEQYF.

V usage is TRBV7-2 and J usage is TRBJ2-7; D is unclear. The CDR3 totals 15 residues. V was pared by 2 bases and J by 9 bases, with 20 bases between. Germline assignment: CDR1 SGHTA and CDR2 FQGNSA. CDR3 DNA sequence: TGTGCCAGCAGCTTATCTGCTCCTACCTACGAGCGGCAGTACTTC. Translated: CASSLSAPTYERQYF. Full variable domain (outside the CDR3, taken from reference TRBV7-2 and TRBJ2-7): GAGVSQSPSNKVTEKGKDVELRCDPISGHTALYWYRQSLGQGLEFLIYFQGNSAPDKSGLPSDRFSAERTGGSVSTLTIQRTQQEDSAVYLCASSLSAPTYERQYFGPGTRLTVT.

In nucleotides, the CDR3 is TGTGCCAGCAGCGTAGGAGTTAGAGCGAACACTGAAGCTTTCTTT. This gives the protein CASSVGVRANTEAFF. The chain links TRBV9 to TRBJ1-1; D uncertain. Germline CDR1 SGDLS, CDR2 YYNGEE. This CDR3 comprises 15 residues. V lost 0 bases to trimming and J lost 1 base, with 10 bases between them.

The chain is built from TRBV13 and TRBJ2-7; TRBD2 is a possible D gene (6 bases). Trimming removed 6 bases from V and 0 bases from J, with 12 bases in between. The germline gives CDR1 PRHDT, CDR2 FYEKMQ (reference sequence). This CDR3 has 14 residues. CDR3 region: CASSLAYSSYEQYF. CDR3 bases: TGTGCCAGCAGTCTAGCGTATAGCTCCTACGAGCAGTACTTC.

V gene TRBV9 combines with J gene TRBJ2-3; 9 nucleotides line up with TRBD1. V trimming: 0 bases; J trimming: 3 bases; junction bases outside the gene matches: 5. Germline values: CDR1 SGDLS, CDR2 YYNGEE. The CDR3 runs 16 residues. The CDR3 DNA reads as TGTGCCAGCAGCGTAGAAACAGGGGGCTGGACAGATACGCAGTATTTT. Protein product: CASSVETGGWTDTQYF.

The chain has TRBV14 and TRBJ2-7, with 9 bases lining up with TRBD2. The V gene's germline CDR1 is SGHDN and CDR2 FVKESK. This CDR3 is 21 amino acids long. With 4 bases clipped from V and 4 bases from J, the junction kept 26 bases outside the gene matches. The chain's CDR3 is CASSPRSPLSYASGRMYEQYF. CDR3 in DNA: TGTGCCAGCAGCCCCCGTTCCCCCCTCTCTTACGCGAGCGGGAGGATGTACGAGCAGTACTTC.

The rearrangement uses TRBV6-5 and TRBJ1-2; tentative D call: TRBD1 (6 bases). There are 16 residues in the CDR3. V dropped 4 bases and J dropped 5 bases, with 20 bases sitting between them. Per the germline V gene, CDR1 is MNHEY and CDR2 is SVGAGI. CDR3 loop: CASSLRGGPSRYGYTF. Written as DNA, the CDR3 is TGTGCCAGCAGTTTACGCGGGGGCCCTTCTCGGTATGGCTACACCTTC.

V gene TRBV7-3 combines with J gene TRBJ2-2, with D unclear. The CDR3 has 12 amino acids. Trimming shortened V by 4 bases and J by 5 bases, and 5 bases separated the two germline ends. Germline CDR1 and CDR2: SGHTA and FQGTGA. CDR3 protein: CASSSITGELFF. The CDR3 DNA follows: TGTGCCAGCAGCTCTATTACCGGGGAGCTGTTTTTT.

To note about this clone: This CDR3 is also generated by other DNA sequences in the sample. This chain connects TRBV7-9 to TRBJ2-1, with 9 bases fitting TRBD2. Germline CDR1 reads SEHNR; CDR2 reads FQNEAQ (reference sequence). This CDR3 has 15 residues. V gave up 1 base and J gave up 10 bases; unmatched junction bases: 8. The DNA for the CDR3 is TGTGCCAGCAGCTTAGGCTTTAGCGGGAGCGGAGAGCAGTTCTTC. Protein product: CASSLGFSGSGEQFF.

The rearrangement uses TRBV4-1 and TRBJ1-1, with TRBD1 identical over 8 bases. CDR3 length equals 14 residues. Unmatched junction bases numbered 5, after V lost 1 base and J lost 7 bases. Germline V gene data show CDR1 as MGHRA and CDR2 as YSYEKL. The CDR3 here is CASSQGQGNGEAFF. CDR3 sequence (DNA): TGCGCCAGCAGCCAAGGACAGGGGAACGGTGAAGCTTTCTTT.

The V and J genes are TRBV13 and TRBJ2-3; TRBD2 matches at 10 bases. Germline values: CDR1 PRHDT, CDR2 FYEKMQ (reference sequence). V lost 5 bases and J lost 2; bases outside the gene matches: 10. This CDR3 region has 17 residues. As DNA, the CDR3 is TGTGCCAGCAGCACCCGGACTAGCGGAGAAGACACAGATACGCAGTATTTT. This encodes CASSTRTSGEDTDTQYF.